This T cell receptor (beta chain) is drawn from a study of CD8 T cells in ankylosing spondylitis. Study-wide points: Apparently characteristic of ankylosing spondylitis blood was a TCR beta motif (under ten highly homologous variants). Earlier work had already found some motif variants in reactive arthritis synovial fluid and blood.

With regard to this clonotype: Its antigen remains unidentified.

MiXCR, applied by TCRdb to the 5' RACE reads, yields one record per CDR3 protein. The sample carries 800,000 to 900,000 distinct CDR3 sequences, around 11% recorded once. The V gene's germline CDR1 is DFQATT and CDR2 SNEGSKA (reference sequence). The V end was cut by 1 base, the J end by 9 bases, with 16 bases between. The CDR3 spans 15 residues. The sequence was obtained from a male donor with ankylosing spondylitis. Sequenced input: blood, either unsorted or a sorted T cell fraction (not recorded which). V usage is TRBV20-1 and J usage is TRBJ1-6; possible D gene TRBD1, 5 bases. CDR3 sequence: CSARGGPLIGSPLHF. CDR3 sequence (DNA): TGCAGTGCTAGAGGGGGACCGCTTATAGGTTCACCCCTCCACTTT.